The subject of this entry is one T cell receptor (beta chain). Its antigen is unidentified. These data originate in a study of breast tumors, draining lymph nodes, adjacent tissues. Whole-study results and caveats: Luminal-like breast cancer showed significantly higher tumor–nontumor repertoire similarity than basal-like.

TCRdb re-analysed the multiplex PCR reads in MiXCR, keeping a single row per CDR3 protein. Here the sample spans about 24,000 distinct CDR3 sequences, roughly three quarters being singletons. The V and J ends lost 4 bases and 8 bases, in that order; junction bases with no gene match: 18. This CDR3 region has 19 residues. Germline CDR1 MGHRA, CDR2 YSYEKL. The sample comprised tumor-adjacent breast tissue. The chain joins TRBV4-1 to TRBJ2-2, with TRBD2 matching over 11 bases. The origin of this receptor is a female donor with breast cancer. Some clones in this sample may be carry-over from other donors' samples. In DNA, the CDR3 is TGCGCCAGCAGCCCTGAAGTGCTGGGTGCTAGCGGGAGGTCAGGGGAGCTGTTTTTT. It specifies CASSPEVLGASGRSGELFF.